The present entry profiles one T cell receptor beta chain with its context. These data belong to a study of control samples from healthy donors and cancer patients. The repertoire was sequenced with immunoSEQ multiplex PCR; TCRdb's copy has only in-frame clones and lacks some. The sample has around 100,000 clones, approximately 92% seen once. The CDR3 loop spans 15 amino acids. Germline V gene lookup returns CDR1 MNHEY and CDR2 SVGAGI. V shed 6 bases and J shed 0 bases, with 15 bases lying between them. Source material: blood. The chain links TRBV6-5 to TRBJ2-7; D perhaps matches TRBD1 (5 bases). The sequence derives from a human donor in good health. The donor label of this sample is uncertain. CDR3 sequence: CASRAGQESSYEQYV. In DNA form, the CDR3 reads TGTGCCAGCAGAGCCGGACAAGAAAGCTCCTACGAGCAGTACGTC.